Reported below is one TCR beta chain. What it recognizes is unknown. The TCRbeta library was prepared with unique molecular identifiers. TCRdb re-derived calls from the PCR reads in MiXCR, one entry per CDR3 protein. The sample includes nearly 350,000 distinct CDR3 sequences, roughly 16% of them seen just once. The data are from a study of T-cell reconstitution after alpha-beta-depleted transplantation in children. Study results and caveats: Reportedly, roughly two months post-transplant, alpha-beta T cells arose from several hundred expanded graft clones. T-cell counts and diversity at one year following transplant were attributed mainly to newly produced T cells. Some patients owed their high day-60 TCRbeta diversity to surviving recipient T cells and thymic progenitors.

The germline V gene has CDR1 MNHEY and CDR2 SVGEGT. This CDR3 comprises 15 residues. Trimming pared 4 bases from V and 5 bases from J, leaving 17 bases between. This receptor was identified in a male patient aged 2 to 10 who had a stem cell transplant for acute lymphoblastic leukemia, so the T cells may come from the graft donor. The chain couples TRBV6-2 or TRBV6-3 to TRBJ2-5; possibly TRBD1 for D (6 bases). The sequencing here drew on PBMCs, mostly from graft donor cells, taken 360 days after TCRalphabeta/CD19-depleted stem cell transplant. In DNA, the CDR3 is TGTGCCAGCAGTTGGACCGGGACAAAAAGGGAGACCCAGTACTTC. It encodes CASSWTGTKRETQYF.